The 2 T cell receptor beta chains in this list originate from one sample, sequenced in a study of regulatory T cells in long-lasting Graves disease. Building the TCR beta libraries relied on iRepertoire HTBI primers, and CDR3 regions underwent Arm-PCR. TCRdb re-called the multiplex PCR reads with MiXCR, one entry per CDR3 protein. Of 550,000 or so distinct CDR3 sequences in the sample, approximately 12% were seen once. Time point of the sample: newly diagnosed GD, antithyroid drugs for less than 3 months. Researchers made the TCR library from RNA that was extracted from PBMCs. This sample also appeared in a second study, on T cells in Graves' hyperthyroidism and ophthalmopathy.

This sample comprised peripheral blood mononuclear cells (PBMCs), obtained at new diagnosis, from a patient treated with antithyroid drugs. Receptors were obtained from a woman between 25 and 40 years old with Graves disease.

This clonotype occurred many times. V gene TRBV27 combines with J gene TRBJ2-7; TRBD2 aligns across 10 bases. The CDR3 runs 17 residues. The J segment lost 0 bases and the V segment lost 4 bases, leaving 9 bases of the junction unmatched. Germline values: CDR1 MNHEY, CDR2 SMNVEV (reference sequence). The CDR3 nucleotides read TGTGCCAGCAGTTACGTCGGGGCTAGCGGGAGCTCCTACGAGCAGTACTTC. It yields the protein CASSYVGASGSSYEQYF.

The J gene is TRBJ2-7, the V gene TRBV7-9, with a tentative D call TRBD2 (5 bases). V was trimmed by 5 bases and J by 3 bases, leaving 17 bases between them. The CDR3 has 15 amino acids. CDR1 is SEHNR, CDR2 FQNEAQ, per germline (reference sequence). The CDR3 DNA follows: TGTGCCAGCAGCCCTAACCCGGGGTCCCTCTACGAGCAGTACTTC. Translation gives CASSPNPGSLYEQYF.